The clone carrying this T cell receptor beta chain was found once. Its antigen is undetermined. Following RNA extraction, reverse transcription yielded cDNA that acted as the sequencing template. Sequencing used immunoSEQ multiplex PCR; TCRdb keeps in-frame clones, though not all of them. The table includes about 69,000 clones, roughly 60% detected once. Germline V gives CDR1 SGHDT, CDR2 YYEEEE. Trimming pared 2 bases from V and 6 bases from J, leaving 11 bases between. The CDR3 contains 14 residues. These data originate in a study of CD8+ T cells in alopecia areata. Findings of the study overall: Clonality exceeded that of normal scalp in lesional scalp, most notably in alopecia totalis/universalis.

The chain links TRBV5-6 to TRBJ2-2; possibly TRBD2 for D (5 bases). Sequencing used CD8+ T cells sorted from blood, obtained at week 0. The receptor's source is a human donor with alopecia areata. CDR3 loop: CASSLVGRAGELFF. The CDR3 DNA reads TGTGCCAGCAGCTTAGTCGGGCGGGCCGGGGAGCTGTTTTTT.